This TCR beta chain was captured in a study of CD8 T cells in Susac syndrome (dated by TCRdb to the late 2010s). Regarding the research as a whole: Whether CD8+ T cell activation and differentiation in Susac syndrome was antigen driven was tested using repertoire sequencing. Points the paper makes about the study in general: The number of individuals in the TCR sequencing and HLA analysis was recognized as being relatively small.

Peripheral blood CD8+ and CD4+ T cells from healthy donors, Susac syndrome patients and multiple sclerosis patients were profiled using high-throughput TCR beta sequencing. Multiple sclerosis controls were treatment-naive patients with stable or active relapsing-remitting disease fulfilling revised McDonald criteria. Bulk CD8+ and CD4+ T cells were purified by magnetic negative isolation, while CD8+ TEMRA cells were enriched using FACS. Blood was collected in EDTA tubes and processed within 24 hours, with PBMCs isolated through density gradient centrifugation. PBMCs intended for TCR sequencing were cryopreserved in liquid nitrogen and thawed later in a water bath at 37 degrees C. A purity of at least 90% was achieved for sorted or isolated CD4+, CD8+ and CD8+ TEMRA cells. RNA was extracted with the RNeasy kit and roughly 0.45 to 1 ug was reverse transcribed using random hexamers. TCR beta CDR3 regions were amplified with the immunoSEQ multiplex PCR assay covering 54 Vbeta and 13 Jbeta segments. PCR amplification bias was corrected by using a synthetic template baseline for primer optimization and computational correction. Per the source publication's procedure: Reads were annotated to V, D and J genes according to IMGT and were analyzed with immunoSEQ Analyzer, with only productive sequences retained. To calculate clonality, Shannon entropy was normalized by log2 of the number of productive unique sequences and then subtracted from one. For each patient and control, public and private clones were evaluated among the 100 most prevalent clones. Clones were defined as Susac-specific if absent from the healthy and MS cohorts, from around 1,000 published viral clones and from other ImmuneACCESS disease sequences. The public reads were quality trimmed at Q25 with fastp and then assembled into clones with MiXCR by TCRdb, keeping productive beta chains. Records with the same CDR3 protein are collapsed into one entry carrying the most frequent genes and DNA. The V and J calls and clone size come from TCRdb's table, not from the authors' own analysis. The sample yields 150,000 to 200,000 distinct CDR3 sequences; roughly 94% were counted once. The top ten hold 0.08% to 0.095% of the sample.

Counted from cysteine to phenylalanine, this CDR3 has 13 amino acids. This entry keeps only the CDR3 DNA: 39 bases, framed from base 1. CDR1 and CDR2 are drawn from the germline V gene: SGHTA, FQGNSA. Relative to germline, V is 3 bases shorter and J is 0 bases shorter, with 3 bases between their ends. This clonotype occurred a few times. The target of this receptor is not known. No clone much larger than this one lies a single base away; base qualities are absent. The sequence came from a human donor with multiple sclerosis. The chain links TRBV7-2 with TRBJ1-5, with the D gene not confidently named. Material: CD4+ T cells from PBMCs. The CDR3 corresponds to CASSFGSNQPQHF. The DNA sequence is given as TGTGCCAGCAGCTTCGGTAGCAATCAGCCCCAGCATTTT.